This note documents a single T cell receptor beta chain sequence. Its antigen is still unknown. The sample originates from a study of T cells in Graves' hyperthyroidism and ophthalmopathy. Overall study results and limits: Most clonotypes expanded in the thyroid (above 0.001) were also present in blood.

From RNA transcripts, TCR beta CDR3 regions were amplified. First-round RT-PCR of the TCR CDR3 relied on the HTBI primer set. TCRdb redid the calling of the multiplex PCR reads with MiXCR, one entry per CDR3 protein. The repertoire includes about 130,000 distinct CDR3 sequences, 22% of them detected once, and more than 65% sits in the top ten. V lost 1 base and J lost 4; bases outside the gene matches: 12. Germline values: CDR1 SGHAT, CDR2 FQNNGV. CDR3 size: 18 residues. The sequence derives from a woman between 45 and 65 years old with Graves' hyperthyroidism that later progressed to Graves' ophthalmopathy. The chain is built from TRBV11-2 and TRBJ2-5, with 10 bases fitting TRBD2. What was sequenced was blood. CDR3 in amino acids: CASSLAIQGLARRETQYF. In nucleotides, the CDR3 is TGTGCCAGCAGCTTAGCTATACAGGGACTAGCGAGGAGAGAGACCCAGTACTTC.